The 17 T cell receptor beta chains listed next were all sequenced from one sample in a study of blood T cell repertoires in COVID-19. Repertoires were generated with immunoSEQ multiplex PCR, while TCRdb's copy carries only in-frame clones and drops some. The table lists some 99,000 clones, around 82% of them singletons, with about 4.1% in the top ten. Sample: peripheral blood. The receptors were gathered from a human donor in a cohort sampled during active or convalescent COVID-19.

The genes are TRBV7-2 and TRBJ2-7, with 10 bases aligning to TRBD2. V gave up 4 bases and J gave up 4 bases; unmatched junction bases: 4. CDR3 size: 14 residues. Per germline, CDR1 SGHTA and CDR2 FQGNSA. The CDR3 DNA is TGTGCCAGCAGCTACCTAGCGGGAGCGTACGAGCAGTACTTC. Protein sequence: CASSYLAGAYEQYF.

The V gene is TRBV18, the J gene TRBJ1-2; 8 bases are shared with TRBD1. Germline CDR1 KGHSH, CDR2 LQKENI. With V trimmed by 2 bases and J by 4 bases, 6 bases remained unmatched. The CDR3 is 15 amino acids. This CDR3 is CASSPGGQGAYGYTF. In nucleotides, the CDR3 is TGTGCCAGCTCACCAGGTGGGCAGGGGGCCTATGGCTACACCTTC.

CDR3 region: CASRPDRTILNYGYTF. The CDR3 bases are TGTGCCAGTAGACCCGACAGGACAATTTTGAACTATGGCTACACCTTC. V is TRBV19 and J is TRBJ1-2; D is perhaps TRBD1 (6 bases). Germline values: CDR1 LNHDA, CDR2 SQIVND (reference sequence). With 6 bases removed from V and 2 bases from J, the gap between germline ends came to 19 bases. The CDR3 is 16 residues long.

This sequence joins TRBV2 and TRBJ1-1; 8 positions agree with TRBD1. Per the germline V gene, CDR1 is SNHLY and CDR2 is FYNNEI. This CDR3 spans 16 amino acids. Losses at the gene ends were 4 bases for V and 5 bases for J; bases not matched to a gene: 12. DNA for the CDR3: TGTGCCAGCAGTGCGAGTCACCTCAGGGGGCGAACTGAAGCTTTCTTT. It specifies CASSASHLRGRTEAFF.

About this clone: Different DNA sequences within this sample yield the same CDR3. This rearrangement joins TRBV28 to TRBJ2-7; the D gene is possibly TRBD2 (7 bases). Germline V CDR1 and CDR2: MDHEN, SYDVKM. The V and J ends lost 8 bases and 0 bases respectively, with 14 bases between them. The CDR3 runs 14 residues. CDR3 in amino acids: CASLRGGSSYEQYF. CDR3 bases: TGTGCCAGCCTAAGGGGGGGGAGCTCCTACGAGCAGTACTTC.

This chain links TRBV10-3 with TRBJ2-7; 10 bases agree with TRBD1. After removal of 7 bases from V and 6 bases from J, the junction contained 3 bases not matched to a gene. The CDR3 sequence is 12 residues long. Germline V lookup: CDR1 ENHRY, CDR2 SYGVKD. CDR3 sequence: CAIKTGGFEQYF. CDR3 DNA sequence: TGTGCCATCAAGACAGGGGGCTTCGAGCAGTACTTC.

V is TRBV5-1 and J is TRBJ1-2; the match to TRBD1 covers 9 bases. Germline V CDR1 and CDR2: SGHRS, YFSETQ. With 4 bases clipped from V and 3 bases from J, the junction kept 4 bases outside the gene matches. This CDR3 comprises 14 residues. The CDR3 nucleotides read TGCGCCAGCAGCCTCAGACAGGGGGACTATGGCTACACCTTC. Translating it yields CASSLRQGDYGYTF.

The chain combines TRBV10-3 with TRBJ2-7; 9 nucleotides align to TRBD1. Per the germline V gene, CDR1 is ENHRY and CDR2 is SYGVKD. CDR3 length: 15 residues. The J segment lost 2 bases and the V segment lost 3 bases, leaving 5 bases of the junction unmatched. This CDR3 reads CAISDAGTGTYEQYF. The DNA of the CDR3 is TGTGCCATCAGTGATGCCGGGACAGGGACCTACGAGCAGTACTTC.

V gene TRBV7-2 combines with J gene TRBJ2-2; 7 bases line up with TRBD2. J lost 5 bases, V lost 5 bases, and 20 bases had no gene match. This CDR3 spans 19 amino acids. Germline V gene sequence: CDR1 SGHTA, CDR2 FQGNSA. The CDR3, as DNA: TGTGCCAGCAGCGTACGGTCCCAACTAGCGATGTGGCGGACCGGGGAGCTGTTTTTT. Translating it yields CASSVRSQLAMWRTGELFF.

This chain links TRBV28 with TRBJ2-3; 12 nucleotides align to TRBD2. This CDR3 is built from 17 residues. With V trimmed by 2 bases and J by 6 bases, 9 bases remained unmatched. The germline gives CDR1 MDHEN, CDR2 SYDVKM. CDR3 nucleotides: TGTGCCAGCAGTTTACGCCTGACTAGCGGGAGAGGGGATACGCAGTATTTT. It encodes CASSLRLTSGRGDTQYF. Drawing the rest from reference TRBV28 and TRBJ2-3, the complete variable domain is DVKVTQSSRYLVKRTGEKVFLECVQDMDHENMFWYRQDPGLGLRLIYFSYDVKMKEKGDIPEGYSVSREKKERFSLILESASTNQTSMYLCASSLRLTSGRGDTQYFGPGTRLTVL.

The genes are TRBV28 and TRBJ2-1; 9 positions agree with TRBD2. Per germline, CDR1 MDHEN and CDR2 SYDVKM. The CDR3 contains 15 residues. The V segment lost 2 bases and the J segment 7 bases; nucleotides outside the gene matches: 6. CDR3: CASSLTSGPPNEQFF. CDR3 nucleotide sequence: TGTGCCAGCAGTTTAACTAGCGGGCCTCCTAATGAGCAGTTCTTC.

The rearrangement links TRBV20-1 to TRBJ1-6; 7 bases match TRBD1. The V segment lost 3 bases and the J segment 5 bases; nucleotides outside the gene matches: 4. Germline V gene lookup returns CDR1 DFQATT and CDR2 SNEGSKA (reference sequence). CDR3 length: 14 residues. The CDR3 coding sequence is TGCAGTGCTAGTTCGGGGACAGATAATTCACCCCTCCACTTT. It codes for CSASSGTDNSPLHF.

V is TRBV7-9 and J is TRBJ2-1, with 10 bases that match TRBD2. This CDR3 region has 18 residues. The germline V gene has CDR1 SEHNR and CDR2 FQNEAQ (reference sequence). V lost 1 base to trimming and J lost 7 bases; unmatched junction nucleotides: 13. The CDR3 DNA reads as TGTGCCAGCAGCTTAGTAGGCTTTAGCCTAGCGGGAGTTAATGAGCAGTTCTTC. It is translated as CASSLVGFSLAGVNEQFF. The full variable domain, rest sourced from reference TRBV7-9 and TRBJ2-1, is DTGVSQNPRHKITKRGQNVTFRCDPISEHNRLYWYRQTLGQGPEFLTYFQNEAQLEKSRLLSDRFSAERPKGSFSTLEIQRTEQGDSAMYLCASSLVGFSLAGVNEQFFGPGTRLTVL.

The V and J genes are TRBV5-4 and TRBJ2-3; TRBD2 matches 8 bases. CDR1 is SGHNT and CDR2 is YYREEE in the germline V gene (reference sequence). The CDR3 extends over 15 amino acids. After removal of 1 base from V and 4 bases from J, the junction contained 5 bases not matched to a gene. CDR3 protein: CASSLTGGPADTQYF. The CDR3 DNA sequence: TGTGCCAGCAGCTTGACGGGAGGGCCAGCAGATACGCAGTATTTT. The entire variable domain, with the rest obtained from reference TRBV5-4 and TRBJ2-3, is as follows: ETGVTQSPTHLIKTRGQQVTLRCSSQSGHNTVSWYQQALGQGPQFIFQYYREEENGRGNFPPRFSGLQFPNYSSELNVNALELDDSALYLCASSLTGGPADTQYFGPGTRLTVL.

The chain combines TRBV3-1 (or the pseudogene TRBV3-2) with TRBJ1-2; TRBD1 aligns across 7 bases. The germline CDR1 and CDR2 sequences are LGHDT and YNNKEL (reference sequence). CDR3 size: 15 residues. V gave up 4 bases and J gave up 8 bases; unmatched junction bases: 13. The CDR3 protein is CASSRADRAASGYTF. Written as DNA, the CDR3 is TGTGCCAGCAGCCGAGCCGACAGGGCTGCGAGCGGCTACACCTTC.

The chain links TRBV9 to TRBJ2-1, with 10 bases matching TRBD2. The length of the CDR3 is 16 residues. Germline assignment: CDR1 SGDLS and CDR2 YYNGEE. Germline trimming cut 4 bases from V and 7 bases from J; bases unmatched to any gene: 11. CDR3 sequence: CASSKYSGGLPNEQFF. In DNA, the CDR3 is TGTGCCAGCAGCAAATATAGCGGGGGGCTTCCGAATGAGCAGTTCTTC.

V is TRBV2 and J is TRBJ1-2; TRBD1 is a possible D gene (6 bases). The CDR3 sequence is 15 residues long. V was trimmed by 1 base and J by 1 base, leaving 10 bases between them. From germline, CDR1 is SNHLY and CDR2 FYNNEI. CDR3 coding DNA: TGTGCCAGCAGTGAAGGGTCCAGGGGTAACTATGGCTACACCTTC. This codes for CASSEGSRGNYGYTF. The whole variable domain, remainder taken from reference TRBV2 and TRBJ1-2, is EPEVTQTPSHQVTQMGQEVILRCVPISNHLYFYWYRQILGQKVEFLVSFYNNEISEKSEIFDDQFSVERPDGSNFTLKIRSTKLEDSAMYFCASSEGSRGNYGYTFGSGTRLTVV.